This T cell receptor beta chain was identified during a study of blood T cell repertoires in COVID-19. In the study overall: Sites in the United States, Italy and Spain provided acute and convalescent COVID-19 samples. The analysed material was cDNA or gDNA that came from T cells, B-cell-depleted T cells, or PBMCs.

This CDR3 contains 14 residues. The V gene end was trimmed by 5 bases and the J gene end by 0 bases; junction bases not matched to a gene: 3. Germline lookup yields CDR1 MNHEY and CDR2 SMNVEV (reference sequence). Per the original methods: Reference gene primer amplification gave estimated nucleated cell counts. The protocol was immunoSEQ multiplex PCR, while the TCRdb copy is restricted to in-frame clones and leaves out a portion. V, J and clone size are taken as reported in that table, and D and trimming were inferred from the DNA itself. Of about 270,000 clones detected, less than 90% appear once; the ten largest clones hold roughly 14%.

Sequencing was done on a sample of peripheral blood. This TCR derives from a human donor in a cohort sampled during active COVID-19. This rearrangement joins TRBV27 to TRBJ1-1; 7 positions agree with TRBD1. CDR3 sequence reads: CASSLGTVNTEAFF. The CDR3 region has the DNA TGTGCCAGCAGTCTCGGGACAGTGAACACTGAAGCTTTCTTT.